This entry describes one T cell receptor (beta chain). Data came from immunoSEQ multiplex PCR; TCRdb stores just in-frame clones and leaves some out. The sample consists of about 25,000 clones, approximately 85% of them appearing once. This sample was taken from a study of control samples from healthy donors and cancer patients. Input material: PBMCs. The clonotype originates from a woman aged 55-70 years with head and neck cancer.

The CDR3 nucleotides are TGTGCCAGCAGTCCCCTGGAGATACCAAGGGTCAGGGAGCAGTACTTC. The encoded protein is CASSPLEIPRVREQYF. This sequence joins TRBV9 and TRBJ2-7; D is ambiguous. The ends were cut back, 5 bases at V and 7 bases at J, with 25 bases in the middle. The CDR3 runs to 16 residues. The germline V gene encodes CDR1 SGDLS and CDR2 YYNGEE. Full variable domain (remainder filled in from reference TRBV9 and TRBJ2-7): DSGVTQTPKHLITATGQRVTLRCSPRSGDLSVYWYQQSLDQGLQFLIQYYNGEERAKGNILERFSAQQFPDLHSELNLSSLELGDSALYFCASSPLEIPRVREQYFGPGTRLTVT.